These T cell receptor beta chains were read from a single sample in a study of T cell responses to AZD1222 COVID-19 vaccine. This table comes from immunoSEQ multiplex PCR, and its TCRdb copy is limited to in-frame clones, with some not included. Here the sample spans more than 95,000 clones, 80% to 90% being singletons. The specimen was peripheral blood, collected on day 0 of AZD1222 vaccination. The receptors come from an adult in good health. CDR3s include the opening cysteine and the closing phenylalanine or tryptophan. The D gene is left open where the match is weak. Rows may omit the clone size; those that give it use once, few, many or a size class.

V	J	D	size	DNA	CDR3
TRBV7-9	TRBJ2-7	-	-	TGTGCCAGCAGCTTAGCAGTCCGCACGCCCGGGCTCTCCTACGAGCAGTACTTC	CASSLAVRTPGLSYEQYF
TRBV10-3	TRBJ1-2	-	-	TGTGCCATCAGTCAGACAGGCTATGGCTACACCTTC	CAISQTGYGYTF
TRBV4-2	TRBJ2-5	TRBD1	-	TGTGCCAGCAGCCAGGGACAGGGCCCAGGGAAGACCCAGTACTTC	CASSQGQGPGKTQYF
TRBV12-3/TRBV12-4	TRBJ2-3	TRBD1	-	TGTGCCGGTAGACAGGGGGCATCAGATACGCAGTATTTT	CAGRQGASDTQYF
TRBV16	TRBJ1-1	-	-	TGTGCCAGCAGCCTCCTAGGGGCGGCGGTGCCCACTGAAGCTTTCTTT	CASSLLGAAVPTEAFF
TRBV28	TRBJ2-7	-	-	TGTGCCAGCAAGACAGTAACTCTGGGCTACGAGCAGTACTTC	CASKTVTLGYEQYF
TRBV19	TRBJ1-2	TRBD1	-	TGTGCCAGTAGACCCGGACAGGGGGAGGACTATGGCTACACCTTC	CASRPGQGEDYGYTF
TRBV5-1	TRBJ2-3	TRBD1	once	TGCGCCAGCAGCGCGGACGGACAGGGGAGGACAGATACGCAGTATTTT	CASSADGQGRTDTQYF
TRBV5-8	TRBJ1-6	TRBD1	-	TGTGCCAGCAGCTTGGGTACGACAGGGCATAATTCACCCCTCCACTTT	CASSLGTTGHNSPLHF
TRBV19	TRBJ1-4	TRBD1	-	TGTGCCAGTACGGACAGGGGGCGCGGCGAAAAACTGTTTTTT	CASTDRGRGEKLFF
TRBV28	TRBJ2-7	TRBD1	once	TGTGCCAGCAGTTCAACAGGGGGTTGGTACTTC	CASSSTGGWYF
TRBV10-2	TRBJ2-7	-	-	TGCGCCAGCAGTGAATCCGGCTTTGGGAGAAGACTATATTTCTCCTACGAGCAGTACTTC	CASSESGFGRRLYFSYEQYF
TRBV5-1	TRBJ2-5	TRBD1	-	TGCGCCAGCAGCTTGGCCCCCGGACAGGGGTCTATCCGGCCTCCATTGTTGAGAGAGACCCAGTACTTC	CASSLAPGQGSIRPPLLRETQYF
TRBV10-3	TRBJ1-1	-	few	TGTGCCGCTGGGGGCGACAGCCCTGAAGCTTTCTTT	CAAGGDSPEAFF
TRBV19	TRBJ2-6	-	-	TGTGCCAGTAGGATCAGGGGTCTTCTCTCTGGGGCCAACGTCCTGACTTTC	CASRIRGLLSGANVLTF
TRBV4-2	TRBJ1-2	TRBD1	few	TGTGCCAGCAGCCCAGGGGGGGCGAACTATGGCTACACCTTC	CASSPGGANYGYTF
TRBV25-1	TRBJ2-5	-	-	TGTGCCAGCAGCGCGGACGGTACTAGGTGGACCCAGTACTTC	CASSADGTRWTQYF
TRBV5-1	TRBJ1-1	-	once	TGCGCCAGCAGCCTGGAGGGGGGCATGGGAGCTTTCTTT	CASSLEGGMGAFF
TRBV30	TRBJ1-5	TRBD1	once	TGTGCCGCCGGGACAGGGGGCAATCAGCCCCAGCATTTT	CAAGTGGNQPQHF
TRBV9	TRBJ2-7	TRBD2	once	TGTGCCAGCAGCGGCGGGGGGAGCTCCTACGAGCAGTACTTC	CASSGGGSSYEQYF
TRBV29-1	TRBJ1-1	-	-	TGCAGCGTTGAAACGCGTAACACTGAAGCTTTCTTT	CSVETRNTEAFF
TRBV19	TRBJ2-2	TRBD1	-	TGTGCCAGTAGTATAGGTTCTGCGACAGGGGTTTGGGAGCTGTTTTTT	CASSIGSATGVWELFF
TRBV6-2/TRBV6-3	TRBJ2-5	TRBD2	few	TGTGCCAGCAGTTACAGCAGTAGCGGGGAAGAGACCCAGTACTTC	CASSYSSSGEETQYF
TRBV5-1	TRBJ1-1	-	-	TGCGCCAGCAGCCCGGACGGTAACACTGAAGCTTTCTTT	CASSPDGNTEAFF
TRBV6-6	TRBJ2-1	TRBD2	-	TGTGCCAGCAGGCCGATCAGCGGGAGCTCCTACAATGAGCAGTTCTTC	CASRPISGSSYNEQFF
TRBV28	TRBJ2-1	-	-	TGTGCCAGCAATTCGGGTCGGGGGGCGCGGTCCTACAATGAGCAGTTCTTC	CASNSGRGARSYNEQFF
TRBV19	TRBJ1-2	-	-	TGTGCCAGTAGTGACCCAGGACAGCACGGCTACACCTTC	CASSDPGQHGYTF
TRBV5-4	TRBJ2-1	-	-	TGTGCCAGCAGCTTGGAGTCAGCCGGTTACAATGAGCAGTTCTTC	CASSLESAGYNEQFF
TRBV19	TRBJ2-1	TRBD1	-	TGTGCCAGTAGCCTCAAAGGACAGGCCTACAATGAGCAGTTCTTC	CASSLKGQAYNEQFF
TRBV6-5	TRBJ2-7	-	-	TGTGCCAGCAGGTCCTGGGGCTCCTACGAGCAGTACTTC	CASRSWGSYEQYF
TRBV7-2	TRBJ2-3	-	-	TGTGCCAGCAGCTTAGGGGGGTCTAGCGCCACAGATACGCAGTATTTT	CASSLGGSSATDTQYF
TRBV25-1	TRBJ2-7	-	-	TGTGCCAGCAAAAGGGAATCCTACGAGCAGTACTTC	CASKRESYEQYF
TRBV27	TRBJ2-7	TRBD1	-	TGTGCCAGCACTTCTCCGGACAGGCCCTACGAGCAGTACTTC	CASTSPDRPYEQYF
TRBV10-3	TRBJ1-2	-	-	TGTGCCATCAGCCCGGAGATCTATGGCTACACCTTC	CAISPEIYGYTF
TRBV7-9	TRBJ2-3	TRBD1	-	TGTGCCAGCAGCTTAGCTGGTATGGCGGGACAGGGCACAGATACGCAGTATTTT	CASSLAGMAGQGTDTQYF
TRBV2	TRBJ1-2	TRBD1	-	TGTGCCAGCAGTGTTCTAGGGGGCACTGGCTACACCTTC	CASSVLGGTGYTF
TRBV10-3	TRBJ2-7	TRBD1	-	TGTGCCATCAGTGAGGACAGGGGAACTCGCGACGAGCAGTACTTC	CAISEDRGTRDEQYF
TRBV28	TRBJ2-1	TRBD2	-	TGTGCCAGCAGATTCTCTAGCGGGTTTGCTGAGCAGTTCTTC	CASRFSSGFAEQFF
TRBV28	TRBJ1-1	TRBD1	-	TGTGCCAGCAGTTTCCTAACAGGGGCGTACACTGAAGCTTTCTTT	CASSFLTGAYTEAFF
TRBV7-6	TRBJ2-1	TRBD2	-	TGTGCCAGCAGCCTAAGCGGGAGGACCTACAATGAGCAGTTCTTC	CASSLSGRTYNEQFF
TRBV4-2	TRBJ1-2	TRBD1	-	TGTGCCAGCAGCCAAGAGGCAGGGGGCTATGGCTACACCTTC	CASSQEAGGYGYTF
TRBV2	TRBJ2-2	-	-	TGTGCCAGCAGTCTATACGGGGAGCTGTTTTTT	CASSLYGELFF
TRBV7-9	TRBJ1-1	TRBD1	few	TGTGCCAGCAGCCCCTCCGGGACAGGGAACACTGAAGCTTTCTTT	CASSPSGTGNTEAFF
TRBV27	TRBJ2-7	-	few	TGTGCCAGCAGGGGGACTCCTCTTCGAAACTCCTACGAGCAGTACTTC	CASRGTPLRNSYEQYF
TRBV28	TRBJ2-7	-	-	TGTGCCAGCAGTTTCCCCCGGTTCCGGGCAGCTTACGAGCAGTACTTC	CASSFPRFRAAYEQYF
TRBV7-8	TRBJ1-2	-	-	TGTGCCAGCAGCTTAGCGGGCCAGGGAGGTTCCTTC	CASSLAGQGGSF
TRBV19	TRBJ1-5	-	few	TGTGCCAGTAGTATCGGGAGGCAGCCCCAGCATTTT	CASSIGRQPQHF
TRBV19	TRBJ2-2	TRBD2	-	TGTGCCAGTACCCTATTTTGGGGCGGGAGGGCGAACACCGGGGAGCTGTTTTTT	CASTLFWGGRANTGELFF
TRBV2	TRBJ1-2	-	-	TGTGCCAGCATTCCCGAGATAAGCTATGGCTACACCTTC	CASIPEISYGYTF